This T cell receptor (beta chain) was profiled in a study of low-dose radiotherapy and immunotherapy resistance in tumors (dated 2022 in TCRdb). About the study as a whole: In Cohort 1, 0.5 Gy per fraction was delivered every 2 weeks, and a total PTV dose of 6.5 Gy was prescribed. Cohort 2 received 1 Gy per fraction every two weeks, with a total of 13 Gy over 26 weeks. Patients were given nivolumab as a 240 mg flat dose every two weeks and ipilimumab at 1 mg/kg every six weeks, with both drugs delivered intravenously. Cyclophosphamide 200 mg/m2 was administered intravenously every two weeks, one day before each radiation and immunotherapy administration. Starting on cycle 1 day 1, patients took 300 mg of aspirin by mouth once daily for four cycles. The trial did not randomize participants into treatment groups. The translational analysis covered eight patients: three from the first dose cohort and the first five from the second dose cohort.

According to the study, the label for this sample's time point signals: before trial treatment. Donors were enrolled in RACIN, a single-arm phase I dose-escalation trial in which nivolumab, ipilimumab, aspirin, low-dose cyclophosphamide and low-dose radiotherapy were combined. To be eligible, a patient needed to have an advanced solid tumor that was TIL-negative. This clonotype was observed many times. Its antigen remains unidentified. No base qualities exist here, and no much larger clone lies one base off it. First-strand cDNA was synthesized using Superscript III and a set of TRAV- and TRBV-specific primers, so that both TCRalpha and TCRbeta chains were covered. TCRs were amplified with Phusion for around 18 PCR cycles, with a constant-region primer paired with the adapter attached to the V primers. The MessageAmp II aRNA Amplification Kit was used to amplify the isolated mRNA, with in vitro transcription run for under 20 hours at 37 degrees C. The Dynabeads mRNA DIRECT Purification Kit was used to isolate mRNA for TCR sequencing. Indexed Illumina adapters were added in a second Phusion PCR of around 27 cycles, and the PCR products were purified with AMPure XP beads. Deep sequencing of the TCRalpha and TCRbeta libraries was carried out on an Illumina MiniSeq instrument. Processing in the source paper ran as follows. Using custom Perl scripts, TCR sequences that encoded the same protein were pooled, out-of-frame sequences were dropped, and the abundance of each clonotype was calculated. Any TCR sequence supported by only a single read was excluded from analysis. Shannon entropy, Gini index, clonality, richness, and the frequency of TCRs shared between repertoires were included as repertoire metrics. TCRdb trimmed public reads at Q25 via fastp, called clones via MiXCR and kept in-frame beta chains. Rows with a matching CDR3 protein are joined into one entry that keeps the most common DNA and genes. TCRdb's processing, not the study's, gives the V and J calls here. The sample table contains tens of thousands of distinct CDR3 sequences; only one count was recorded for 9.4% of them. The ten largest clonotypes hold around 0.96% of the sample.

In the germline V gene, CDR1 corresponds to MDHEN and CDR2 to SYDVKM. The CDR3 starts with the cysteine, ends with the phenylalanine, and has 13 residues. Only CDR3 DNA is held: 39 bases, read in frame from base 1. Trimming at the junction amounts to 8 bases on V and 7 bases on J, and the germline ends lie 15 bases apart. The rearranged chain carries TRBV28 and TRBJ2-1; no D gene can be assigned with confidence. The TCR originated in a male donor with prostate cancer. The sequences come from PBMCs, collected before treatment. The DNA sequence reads TGTGCCAGCTTGGACGCCCGCGGAAATGAGCAGTTCTTC. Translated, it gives CASLDARGNEQFF.